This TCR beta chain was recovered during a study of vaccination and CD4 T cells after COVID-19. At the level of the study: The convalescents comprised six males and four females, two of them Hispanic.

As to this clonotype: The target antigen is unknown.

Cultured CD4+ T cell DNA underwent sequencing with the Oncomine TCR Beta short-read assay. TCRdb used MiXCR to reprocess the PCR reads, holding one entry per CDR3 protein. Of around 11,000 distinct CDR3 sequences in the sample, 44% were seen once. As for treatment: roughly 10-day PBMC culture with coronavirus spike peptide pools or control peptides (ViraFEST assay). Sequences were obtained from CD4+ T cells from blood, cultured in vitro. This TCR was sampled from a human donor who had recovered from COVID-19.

The CDR3 sequence is CSATELTGRSSYEQYF. The DNA for the CDR3 is TGCAGTGCTACAGAGTTAACTGGCCGGAGCTCCTACGAGCAGTACTTC. This chain joins TRBV20-1 and TRBJ2-7; no clear D. Per germline, CDR1 DFQATT and CDR2 SNEGSKA (reference sequence). CDR3 length: 16 amino acids. The germline V and J ends were trimmed by 4 bases and 0 bases, with 19 bases remaining between them.